Listed below are T cell receptor beta chains from one sample, sequenced in a study of radiotherapy plus CTLA-4 blockade in lung cancer. Data came from immunoSEQ multiplex PCR; TCRdb stores just in-frame clones and leaves some out. The data show about 78,000 clones, approximately 83% seen once. Sample: peripheral blood, taken from a patient treated with radiotherapy plus ipilimumab. Every receptor here comes from a human donor with non-small cell lung cancer who had a partial response to radiotherapy plus ipilimumab. The conserved cysteine and the conserved F or W are not part of the CDR3 here.

J,V,CDR3
TRBJ1-2,TRBV4-1,ASSQERRQTIYGYT
TRBJ1-2,TRBV10-2,ASSSQRGGYT
TRBJ2-7,TRBV6-5,ASSYSRQVLGEQY
TRBJ2-5,TRBV6-5,ASSLTSGGGKTQY
TRBJ1-1,TRBV19,ASTIGDTEAF
TRBJ1-4,TRBV2,ASRMVGVSF
.,TRBV7-6,ASSGIQGVFYEQY
TRBJ1-4,TRBV10-3,AISETGPNEKLF
TRBJ1-5,TRBV11-2,ASSRQDNQPQH
TRBJ2-2,TRBV19,ASSISLNTGELF
TRBJ2-1,TRBV29-1,SAGYEQF
TRBJ2-2,TRBV5-1,ASSRGQRAGELF
TRBJ1-5,TRBV5-4,ASSLAGTGDNQPQH
TRBJ2-1,TRBV4-1,ASSRSTSGRYNEQF
TRBJ1-5,TRBV5-4,ASSLGGGNQPQH
TRBJ1-1,TRBV6-5,ASSVAGRDTEAF
TRBJ1-2,TRBV19,ASSIPGSTGLNYGYT
TRBJ2-7,TRBV18,ASSRGTGDEQY
TRBJ2-7,TRBV5-1,ASSLDRGNEQY
TRBJ1-1,TRBV10-3,ASRQAGGDEAF
TRBJ1-2,TRBV19,ASSGQRGRNYGYT
TRBJ1-4,TRBV15,ATRQIGQAKF
TRBJ2-2,TRBV2,ASSARGTGYTGELF
TRBJ1-2,TRBV18,ASSASTGWDGYT
TRBJ1-4,TRBV6-6,ASKPGLGEGKLF
TRBJ2-1,TRBV11-2,ASSAGLLQYNEQF
TRBJ1-1,TRBV6-5,ASSYSFTGGTEAF
TRBJ1-1,TRBV5-8,ASSHRVGNTEAF
TRBJ2-5,TRBV6-1,ASGFSRNRGETQY
TRBJ2-1,TRBV6-4,ASSRGLAVYNEQF
TRBJ1-2,TRBV25-1,ASSDGNRANYGYT
.,TRBV5-4,ASSPVSQGNYEQY
TRBJ1-2,TRBV6-5,ASSSAHRGGGYT
TRBJ1-2,TRBV19,ASSIVVANYGYT
TRBJ1-2,TRBV6-5,ASRNDRARGYT
TRBJ1-1,TRBV10-3,AISEEGLRNTEAF
TRBJ2-3,TRBV11-3,ASSARTAPGTDTQY
TRBJ1-1,TRBV25-1,ASSETGKTEAL
TRBJ1-2,TRBV4-1,ASSRPDRVGSGYT
TRBJ1-2,TRBV5-1,ASSLTGGSYGYT
TRBJ2-7,TRBV6-5,ASSRTSAYYEQY
TRBJ1-2,TRBV6-5,ASSFSRGGYT
TRBJ2-7,TRBV18,ASSPPTSGTYEQY
TRBJ2-2,TRBV6-1,ASKLSGAGTGELF
TRBJ2-3,TRBV7-6,ASSLVAGASTDTQY
TRBJ2-3,TRBV5-4,ASSSTGLAGFGHTQY
TRBJ1-5,TRBV5-1,ASSRGEGGQPQH
TRBJ2-3,TRBV28,ASSLAGGFSSTDTQY